This T cell receptor (beta chain) was recovered during a study of T cell responses to AZD1222 COVID-19 vaccine. Study-wide results and limits: Receipt of two AZD1222 doses was followed by a rise in Spike-specific TCR breadth and depth.

Sequenced by immunoSEQ multiplex PCR; TCRdb stores in-frame clones only, minus some. The profile covers around 130,000 clones, with roughly 92% appearing a single time and 0.9% to 0.95% taken by the ten largest. This clone was found once. Its antigen remains unknown. The specimen comprised peripheral blood, sampled on day 0 of AZD1222 vaccination. The source is an adult in good health.

CDR3 amino acids: CASSTGTSRATDTQYF. The CDR3 bases are TGCGCCAGCAGTACTGGGACTAGCAGGGCCACAGATACGCAGTATTTT. The chain carries TRBV10-1 and TRBJ2-3, with 9 positions matching TRBD2. The germline V gene has CDR1 WNHNN and CDR2 SYGVQD (reference sequence). The V segment lost 5 bases and the J segment 2 bases; nucleotides outside the gene matches: 8. The CDR3 runs to 16 residues.